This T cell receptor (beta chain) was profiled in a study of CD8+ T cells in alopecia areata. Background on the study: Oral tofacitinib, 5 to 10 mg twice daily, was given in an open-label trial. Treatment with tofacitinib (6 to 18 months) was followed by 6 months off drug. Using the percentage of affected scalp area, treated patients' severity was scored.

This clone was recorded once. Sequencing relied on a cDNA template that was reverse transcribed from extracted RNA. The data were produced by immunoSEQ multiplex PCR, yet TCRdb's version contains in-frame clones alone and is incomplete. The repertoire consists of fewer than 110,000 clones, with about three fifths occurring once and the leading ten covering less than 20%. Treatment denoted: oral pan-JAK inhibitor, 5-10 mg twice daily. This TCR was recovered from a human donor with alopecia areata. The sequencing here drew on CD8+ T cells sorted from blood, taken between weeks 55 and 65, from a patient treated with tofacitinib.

CDR3: CASSIRDRDQETQYF. The CDR3 DNA follows: TGTGCCAGCAGCATCCGGGACAGGGACCAAGAGACCCAGTACTTC. The J gene is TRBJ2-5, the V gene TRBV9; 9 bases fit TRBD1. The germline gives CDR1 SGDLS, CDR2 YYNGEE. This CDR3 spans 15 amino acids. V lost 4 bases and J lost 0; bases outside the gene matches: 4.